This T cell receptor (beta chain) was retrieved from a study of T-cell reconstitution after alpha-beta-depleted transplantation in children. Regarding the study as a whole: Surviving recipient T cells and intrathymic progenitors accounted for some patients' high TCRbeta diversity at day 60. Reportedly, roughly two months post-transplant, alpha-beta T cells arose from several hundred expanded graft clones. Once a year had passed after transplant, T-cell counts and diversity came mostly from newly produced T cells.

As it was prepared, the TCRbeta library received unique molecular identifiers. TCRdb re-derived calls from the PCR reads in MiXCR, one entry per CDR3 protein. Of 200,000 to 300,000 distinct CDR3 sequences in the sample, around 25% were seen once. This clonotype was seen only a few times. The antigen remains unidentified. The specimen comprised PBMCs, mostly from graft donor cells, sampled 360 days after TCRalphabeta/CD19-depleted stem cell transplant. The receptor was isolated from a female patient between 2 and 15 years old who had a stem cell transplant for congenital amegakaryocytic thrombocytopenia, so the T cells may come from the graft donor.

The CDR3 coding sequence is TGTGCCAGCAGCACGACTAGCGCCTTACAAGAGACCCAGTACTTC. This sequence encodes CASSTTSALQETQYF. The chain is built from TRBV9 and TRBJ2-5; 8 nucleotides line up with TRBD2. CDR1 is SGDLS and CDR2 is YYNGEE in the germline V gene. The junction had 7 bases not matched to a gene; V was cut back by 4 bases and J by 2 bases. This CDR3 is built from 15 residues.